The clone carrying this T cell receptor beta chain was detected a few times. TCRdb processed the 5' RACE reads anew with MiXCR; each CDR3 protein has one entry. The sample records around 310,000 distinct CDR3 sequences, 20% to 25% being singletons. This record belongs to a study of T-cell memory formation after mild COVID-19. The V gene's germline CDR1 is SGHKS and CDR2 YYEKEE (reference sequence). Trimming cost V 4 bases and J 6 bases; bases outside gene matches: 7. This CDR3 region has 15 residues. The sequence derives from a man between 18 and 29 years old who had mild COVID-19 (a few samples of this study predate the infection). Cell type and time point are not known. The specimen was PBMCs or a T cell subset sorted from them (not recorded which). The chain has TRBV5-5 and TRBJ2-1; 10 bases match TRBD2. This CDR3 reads CASSRSGLAPNEQFF. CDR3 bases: TGTGCCAGCAGCCGATCGGGACTAGCGCCCAATGAGCAGTTCTTC.